The source of this TCR beta chain is a study of blood T cell repertoires in COVID-19. Germline CDR1 SGHRS, CDR2 YFSETQ. After removal of 4 bases from V and 4 bases from J, the junction contained 1 base not matched to a gene. The CDR3 is 12 amino acids. Profiled with immunoSEQ multiplex PCR; TCRdb holds only in-frame clones, not every one. The table has approximately 120,000 clones, 69% seen once. This TCR was sampled from a woman in her sixties or seventies with acute or convalescent COVID-19. V is TRBV5-1 and J is TRBJ1-2; 7 bases fit TRBD1. Sequencing was carried out using peripheral blood. CDR3 region: CASSGDSYGYTF. For the CDR3, the DNA is TGCGCCAGCAGCGGGGACAGCTATGGCTACACCTTC.